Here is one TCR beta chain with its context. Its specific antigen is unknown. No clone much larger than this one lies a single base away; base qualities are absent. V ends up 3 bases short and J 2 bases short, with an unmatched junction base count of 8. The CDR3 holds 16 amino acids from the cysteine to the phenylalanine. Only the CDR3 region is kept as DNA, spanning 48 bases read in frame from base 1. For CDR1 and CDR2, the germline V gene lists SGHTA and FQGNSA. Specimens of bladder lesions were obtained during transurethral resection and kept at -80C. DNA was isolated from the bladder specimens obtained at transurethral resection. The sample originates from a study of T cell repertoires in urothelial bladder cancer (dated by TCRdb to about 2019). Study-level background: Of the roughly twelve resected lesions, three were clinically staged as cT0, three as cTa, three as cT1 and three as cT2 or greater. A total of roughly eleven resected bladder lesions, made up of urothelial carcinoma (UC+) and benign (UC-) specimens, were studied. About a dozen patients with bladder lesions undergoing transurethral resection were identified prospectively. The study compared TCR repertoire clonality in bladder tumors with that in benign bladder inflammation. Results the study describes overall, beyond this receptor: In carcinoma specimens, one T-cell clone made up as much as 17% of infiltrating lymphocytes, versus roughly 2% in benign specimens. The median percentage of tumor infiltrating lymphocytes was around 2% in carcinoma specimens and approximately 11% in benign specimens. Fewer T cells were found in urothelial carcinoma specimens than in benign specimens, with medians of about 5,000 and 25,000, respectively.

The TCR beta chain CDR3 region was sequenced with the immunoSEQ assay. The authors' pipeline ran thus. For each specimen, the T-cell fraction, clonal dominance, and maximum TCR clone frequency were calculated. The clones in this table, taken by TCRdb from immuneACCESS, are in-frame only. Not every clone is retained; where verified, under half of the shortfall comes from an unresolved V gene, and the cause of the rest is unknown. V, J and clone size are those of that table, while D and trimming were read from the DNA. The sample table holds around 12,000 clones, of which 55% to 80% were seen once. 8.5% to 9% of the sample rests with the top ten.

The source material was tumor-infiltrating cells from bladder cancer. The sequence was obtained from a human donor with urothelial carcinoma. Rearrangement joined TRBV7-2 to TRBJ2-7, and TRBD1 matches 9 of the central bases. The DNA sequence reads TGTGCCAGCAGCTTTAGGACAGGGGATTTCCCCTACGAGCAGTACTTC. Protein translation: CASSFRTGDFPYEQYF.